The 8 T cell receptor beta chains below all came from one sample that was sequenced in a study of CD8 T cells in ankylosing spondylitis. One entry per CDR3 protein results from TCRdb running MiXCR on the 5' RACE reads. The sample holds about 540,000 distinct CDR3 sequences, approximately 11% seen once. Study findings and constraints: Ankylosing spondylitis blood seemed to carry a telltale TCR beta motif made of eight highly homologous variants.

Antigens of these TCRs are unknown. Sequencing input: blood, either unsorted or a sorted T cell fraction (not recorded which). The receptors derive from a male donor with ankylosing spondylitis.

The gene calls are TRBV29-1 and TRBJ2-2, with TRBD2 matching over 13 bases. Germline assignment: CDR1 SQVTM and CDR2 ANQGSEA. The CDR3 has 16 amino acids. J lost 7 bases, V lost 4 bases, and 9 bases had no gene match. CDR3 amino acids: CSVGSGLAGASGELFF. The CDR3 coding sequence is TGCAGCGTTGGTTCCGGACTAGCGGGAGCGAGCGGGGAGCTGTTTTTT.

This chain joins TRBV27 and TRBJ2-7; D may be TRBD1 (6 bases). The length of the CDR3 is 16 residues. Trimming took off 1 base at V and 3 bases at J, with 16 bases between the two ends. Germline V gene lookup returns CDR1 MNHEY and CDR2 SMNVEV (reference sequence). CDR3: CASSLYGQTDLYEQYF. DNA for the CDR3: TGTGCCAGCAGTTTATATGGACAGACCGACCTCTACGAGCAGTACTTC.

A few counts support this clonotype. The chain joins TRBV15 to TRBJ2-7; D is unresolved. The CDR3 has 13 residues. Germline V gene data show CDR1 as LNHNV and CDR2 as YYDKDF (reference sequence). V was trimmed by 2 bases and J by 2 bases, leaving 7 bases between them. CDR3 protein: CATSRLGTYEQYF. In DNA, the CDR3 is TGTGCCACCAGCAGATTGGGGACCTACGAGCAGTACTTC.

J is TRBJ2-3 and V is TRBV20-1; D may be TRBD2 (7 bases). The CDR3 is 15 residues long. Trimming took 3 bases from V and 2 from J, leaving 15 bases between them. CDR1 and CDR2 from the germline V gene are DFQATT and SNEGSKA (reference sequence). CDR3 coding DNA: TGCAGTGCTAGGTGGAGGGCGGGGGCCACAGATACGCAGTATTTT. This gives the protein CSARWRAGATDTQYF.

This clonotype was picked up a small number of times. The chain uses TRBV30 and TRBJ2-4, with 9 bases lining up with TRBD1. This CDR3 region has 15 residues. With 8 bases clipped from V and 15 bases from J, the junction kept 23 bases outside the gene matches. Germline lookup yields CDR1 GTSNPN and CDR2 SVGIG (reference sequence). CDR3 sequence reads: CAAIPSGTGPRVRYF. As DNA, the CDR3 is TGTGCCGCGATTCCTTCCGGGACAGGGCCTCGGGTTCGGTACTTC. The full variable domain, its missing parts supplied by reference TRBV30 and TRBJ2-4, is SQTIHQWPATLVQPVGSPLSLECTVEGTSNPNLYWYRQAAGRGLQLLFYSVGIGQISSEVPQNLSASRPQDRQFILSSKKLLLSDSGFYLCAAIPSGTGPRVRYFGAGTRLSVL.

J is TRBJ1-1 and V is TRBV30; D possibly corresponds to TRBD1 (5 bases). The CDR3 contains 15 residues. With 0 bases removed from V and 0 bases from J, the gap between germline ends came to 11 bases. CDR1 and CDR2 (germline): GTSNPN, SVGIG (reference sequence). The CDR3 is CAWSVSTGMNTEAFF. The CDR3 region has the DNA TGTGCCTGGAGTGTAAGTACAGGCATGAACACTGAAGCTTTCTTT.

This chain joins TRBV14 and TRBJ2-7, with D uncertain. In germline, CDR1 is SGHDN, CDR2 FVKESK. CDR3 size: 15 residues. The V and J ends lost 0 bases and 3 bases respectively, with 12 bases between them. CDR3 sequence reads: CASSQDQARFYEQYF. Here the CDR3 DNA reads TGTGCCAGCAGCCAAGATCAGGCGCGATTCTACGAGCAGTACTTC.

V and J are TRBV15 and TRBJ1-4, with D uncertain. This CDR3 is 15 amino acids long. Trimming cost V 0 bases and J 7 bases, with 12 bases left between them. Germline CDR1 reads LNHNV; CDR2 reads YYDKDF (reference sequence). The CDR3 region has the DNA TGTGCCACCAGCAGAGATCCCGATCATGGTGAAAAACTGTTTTTT. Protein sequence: CATSRDPDHGEKLFF.